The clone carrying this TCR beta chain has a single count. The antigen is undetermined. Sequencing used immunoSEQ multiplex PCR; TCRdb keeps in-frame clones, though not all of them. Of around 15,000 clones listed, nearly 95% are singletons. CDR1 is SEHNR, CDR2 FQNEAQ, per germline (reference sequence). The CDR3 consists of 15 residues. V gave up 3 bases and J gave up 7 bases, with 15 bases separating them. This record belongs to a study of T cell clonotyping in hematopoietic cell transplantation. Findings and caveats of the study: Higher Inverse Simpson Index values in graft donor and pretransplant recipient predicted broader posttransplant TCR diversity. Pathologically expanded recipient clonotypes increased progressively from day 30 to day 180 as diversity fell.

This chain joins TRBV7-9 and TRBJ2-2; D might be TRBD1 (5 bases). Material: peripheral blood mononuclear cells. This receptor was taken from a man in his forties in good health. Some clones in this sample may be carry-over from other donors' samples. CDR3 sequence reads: CASSFIGARGGELFF. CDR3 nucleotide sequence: TGTGCCAGCAGCTTTATAGGGGCCCGCGGCGGGGAGCTGTTTTTT.